Following are 3 T cell receptor beta chains from one sample sequenced in a study of blood T cell repertoires in COVID-19. TCRdb keeps only in-frame clones here, not all; method: immunoSEQ multiplex PCR. Here the sample spans around 100,000 clones, about 87% being singletons. The specimen sequenced was peripheral blood. These receptors all come from a man of 80 years or more with acute or convalescent COVID-19.

The chain joins TRBV21-1 to TRBJ2-7; the table's D call of TRBD2 was not tested on the DNA. TRBV21-1 is noted as a pseudogene. The CDR3 runs to 14 residues. The CDR3 reads CASSGGHPEDEQYF. CDR3 sequence (DNA): TGTGCCAGCAGCGGCGGGCACCCCGAGGACGAGCAGTACTTC.

The rearrangement uses TRBV19 and TRBJ1-2, with D unresolved. V dropped 6 bases and J dropped 1 base, with 9 bases sitting between them. Germline lookup yields CDR1 LNHDA and CDR2 SQIVND (reference sequence). The CDR3 is made up of 13 amino acids. In DNA, the CDR3 is TGTGCCAGTAGACGCGACTTTAACTATGGCTACACCTTC. It specifies CASRRDFNYGYTF.

A single count supports this clone. The chain combines TRBV5-1 with TRBJ1-1, with D unresolved. This CDR3 comprises 14 residues. The ends were cut back, 3 bases at V and 1 base at J, with 10 bases in the middle. Germline V gene data show CDR1 as SGHRS and CDR2 as YFSETQ. CDR3 residues: CASSWRTENTEAFF. CDR3 in DNA: TGCGCCAGCAGCTGGCGTACAGAGAACACTGAAGCTTTCTTT.